A single sample gave rise to the 17 T cell receptor beta chains below, sequenced in a study of identical twins. A single record per CDR3 protein comes from TCRdb applying MiXCR to the 5' RACE reads. The data hold roughly 500,000 distinct CDR3 sequences, with around 20% observed a single time. This sample was also put to use in a study of T cells expressing NK-cell markers.

The source material was CD4+ T cells sorted from blood. The receptors were sampled from a young woman in good health.

This clonotype was counted ten times or more. This rearrangement joins TRBV4-1 to TRBJ2-5, with TRBD2 identical over 9 bases. From germline, CDR1 is MGHRA and CDR2 YSYEKL. The CDR3 runs 16 residues. V lost 2 bases to trimming and J lost 2 bases; unmatched junction nucleotides: 6. For the CDR3, the DNA is TGCGCCAGCAGCCAACCAGCGGGAGGAACACAAGAGACCCAGTACTTC. Its translation is CASSQPAGGTQETQYF.

This clonotype was counted only a few times. This chain connects TRBV12-3 or TRBV12-4 to TRBJ2-7; 8 nucleotides align to TRBD2. J was trimmed by 3 bases and V by 6 bases; bases with no gene match: 10. CDR3 length equals 15 residues. CDR3 loop: CASSPGAGGLYEQYF. The CDR3 region has the DNA TGTGCCAGCAGCCCAGGGGCGGGAGGCCTCTACGAGCAGTACTTC.

This clonotype was counted only a few times. This chain connects TRBV20-1 to TRBJ2-3, with D perhaps matching TRBD2 (5 bases). V shed 6 bases and J shed 3 bases, with 25 bases lying between them. The CDR3 sequence is 17 residues long. Germline assignment: CDR1 DFQATT and CDR2 SNEGSKA (reference sequence). As DNA, the CDR3 is TGCAGTGCCCCGACCAGCGGTGGAGGATCGTGGACAGATACGCAGTATTTT. Its protein product is CSAPTSGGGSWTDTQYF.

The V call is TRBV3-1, the J call TRBJ2-7; D may be TRBD1 (6 bases). Trimming pared 4 bases from V and 0 bases from J, leaving 13 bases between. Germline lookup yields CDR1 LGHDT and CDR2 YNNKEL (reference sequence). This CDR3 comprises 15 residues. CDR3 amino acids: CASSPRGDASYEQYF. Written as DNA, the CDR3 is TGTGCCAGCAGCCCCAGGGGAGACGCCTCCTACGAGCAGTACTTC.

The V and J genes are TRBV9 and TRBJ1-1; 7 bases fit TRBD1. Germline V lookup: CDR1 SGDLS, CDR2 YYNGEE. The CDR3 contains 14 residues. The J segment lost 3 bases and the V segment lost 4 bases, leaving 6 bases of the junction unmatched. CDR3 loop: CASSSTGVDTEAFF. As DNA, the CDR3 is TGTGCCAGCAGCTCAACAGGGGTTGACACTGAAGCTTTCTTT.

The V gene is TRBV11-3, the J gene TRBJ2-3, with 8 bases matching TRBD2. The CDR3 runs to 13 residues. Germline V gene lookup returns CDR1 SGHNT and CDR2 YENEEA. After removal of 3 bases from V and 7 bases from J, the junction contained 3 bases not matched to a gene. In nucleotides, the CDR3 is TGTGCCAGCAGCTTGGGCGGGAGGCATACGCAGTATTTT. It specifies CASSLGGRHTQYF.

This clonotype occurred a few times. This rearrangement joins TRBV5-1 to TRBJ2-1; the D call may be TRBD1 or TRBD2 (5 bases each). Germline V gene lookup returns CDR1 SGHRS and CDR2 YFSETQ. The CDR3 has 16 amino acids. V was cut by 0 bases and J by 4 bases, with 14 bases left in between. The CDR3 loop is CASSLVPGTDYNEQFF. CDR3 DNA sequence: TGCGCCAGCAGCTTGGTCCCCGGGACCGATTACAATGAGCAGTTCTTC.

The V and J genes are TRBV15 and TRBJ2-3; a possible D gene is TRBD2 (5 bases). In germline, CDR1 is LNHNV, CDR2 YYDKDF (reference sequence). V was cut by 1 base and J by 0 bases, with 11 bases left in between. The CDR3 runs to 16 residues. The CDR3 loop reads CATSRGAAASTDTQYF. CDR3 sequence (DNA): TGTGCCACCAGCAGAGGAGCAGCGGCTAGCACAGATACGCAGTATTTT.

There are a few counts of this clonotype. The chain links TRBV20-1 to TRBJ2-7; D is possibly TRBD2 (5 bases). This CDR3 region has 10 residues. With 7 bases removed from V and 7 bases from J, the gap between germline ends came to 11 bases. Germline-derived CDR1 and CDR2 are DFQATT and SNEGSKA (reference sequence). The CDR3 sequence: CSVPRGEQYF. CDR3 DNA sequence: TGCAGTGTTCCCCGGGGAGAGCAGTACTTC.

This clonotype was found a few times. The rearrangement joins TRBV7-9 to TRBJ1-4, with a tentative D call TRBD1 (5 bases). Germline V gene lookup returns CDR1 SEHNR and CDR2 FQNEAQ (reference sequence). This CDR3 contains 15 residues. Trimming removed 2 bases from V and 6 bases from J, with 13 bases in between. CDR3 nucleotides: TGTGCCAGCAGCTTATCCCGACAGTTCGATGAAAAACTGTTTTTT. This encodes CASSLSRQFDEKLFF.

The rearrangement uses TRBV18 and TRBJ2-7; the D is unclear. Deletions cut 3 bases from V and 4 bases from J, with 10 bases between. CDR1 KGHSH and CDR2 LQKENI come from the germline V gene. CDR3 length: 13 amino acids. CDR3 bases: TGTGCCAGCTCACCCCTGAGAGAATACGAGCAGTACTTC. It codes for CASSPLREYEQYF.

This rearrangement joins TRBV29-1 to TRBJ2-6, with D unclear. The CDR3 contains 12 residues. Germline V gene data show CDR1 as SQVTM and CDR2 as ANQGSEA. V was clipped by 5 bases and J by 0 bases, with 2 bases between them. CDR3 DNA sequence: TGCAGCGTTAACTCTGGGGCCAACGTCCTGACTTTC. Translated, it gives CSVNSGANVLTF.

This clonotype appeared a few times. This chain links TRBV6-1 with TRBJ1-5; 11 nucleotides match TRBD1. V dropped 5 bases and J dropped 1; count of bases not matched to a gene: 7. The V gene's germline CDR1 is MNHNS and CDR2 SASEGT. This CDR3 is 17 amino acids long. The CDR3 spells CASSPSDRGLSNQPQHF. In nucleotides, the CDR3 is TGTGCCAGCAGTCCATCGGACAGGGGGCTAAGCAATCAGCCCCAGCATTTT.

The chain couples TRBV20-1 to TRBJ1-4, with D possibly TRBD1 on 6 matching bases. There are 17 residues in the CDR3. The V end was cut by 0 bases, the J end by 7 bases, with 21 bases between. Germline V lookup: CDR1 DFQATT, CDR2 SNEGSKA (reference sequence). The CDR3 spells CSAREGGQLSQIEKLFF. CDR3 DNA sequence: TGCAGTGCTAGAGAGGGCGGACAGCTATCCCAGATTGAAAAACTGTTTTTT.

This clonotype was seen a few times. The chain has TRBV7-9 and TRBJ2-1; D is uncertain. The V end lost 1 base, the J end lost 3 bases, and 13 bases lay between the germline ends. In germline, CDR1 is SEHNR, CDR2 FQNEAQ (reference sequence). The CDR3 has 16 residues. Here the CDR3 reads CASSLVSSGFYNEQFF. In nucleotides, the CDR3 is TGTGCCAGCAGCTTAGTGAGTTCCGGTTTCTACAATGAGCAGTTCTTC. The full variable domain, rest sourced from reference TRBV7-9 and TRBJ2-1, is DTGVSQNPRHKITKRGQNVTFRCDPISEHNRLYWYRQTLGQGPEFLTYFQNEAQLEKSRLLSDRFSAERPKGSFSTLEIQRTEQGDSAMYLCASSLVSSGFYNEQFFGPGTRLTVL.

The chain recombines TRBV6-5 with TRBJ2-2, with D possibly matching TRBD1 (5 bases). Trimming took off 2 bases at V and 3 bases at J, with 10 bases between the two ends. Germline V gene sequence: CDR1 MNHEY, CDR2 SVGAGI. The CDR3 is 15 residues long. The CDR3 coding sequence is TGTGCCAGCAGTTACCCAGGGCGGCACACCGGGGAGCTGTTTTTT. This translates into CASSYPGRHTGELFF.

The V gene is TRBV18, the J gene TRBJ2-7; the D gene is possibly TRBD2 (6 bases). Deletions cut 3 bases from V and 5 bases from J, with 8 bases between. This CDR3 contains 12 residues. CDR1 is KGHSH and CDR2 is LQKENI in the germline V gene. CDR3 nucleotides: TGTGCCAGCTCACCGGGGGGTAACGAGCAGTACTTC. Translating gives CASSPGGNEQYF.